The entry below gives a single T cell receptor (beta chain) sequence along with its context. The source material, RNA transcripts, was used to amplify TCR beta CDR3 regions. Initially, a first-round RT-PCR of the TCR CDR3 employed the HTBI primer set. TCRdb reanalysed the multiplex PCR reads using MiXCR and keeps one entry per CDR3 protein. The sample has fewer than 550,000 distinct CDR3 sequences; 15% to 18% are singletons. The data stem from a study of T cells in Graves' hyperthyroidism and ophthalmopathy. The CDR3 spans 15 residues. Germline V gene data show CDR1 as MNHEY and CDR2 as SMNVEV (reference sequence). The V gene end was trimmed by 5 bases and the J gene end by 3 bases; junction bases not matched to a gene: 9.

The specimen sequenced was blood. This TCR was recovered from a woman between 18 and 29 years old with Graves' hyperthyroidism. The chain uses TRBV27 and TRBJ2-7; 8 bases line up with TRBD1. CDR3 protein: CASSLRTGLGYEQYF. The CDR3 DNA is TGTGCCAGCAGTCTACGGACAGGGTTGGGCTACGAGCAGTACTTC.